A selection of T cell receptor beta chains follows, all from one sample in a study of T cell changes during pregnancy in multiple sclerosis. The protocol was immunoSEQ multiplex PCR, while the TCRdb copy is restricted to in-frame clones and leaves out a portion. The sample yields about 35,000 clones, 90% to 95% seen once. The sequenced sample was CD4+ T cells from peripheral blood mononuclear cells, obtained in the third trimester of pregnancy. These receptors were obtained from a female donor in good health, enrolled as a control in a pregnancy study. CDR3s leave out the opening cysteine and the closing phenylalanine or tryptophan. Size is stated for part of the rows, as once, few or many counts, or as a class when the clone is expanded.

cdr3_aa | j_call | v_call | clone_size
ASSPRYTTRGYT | TRBJ1-2 | TRBV7-2 | -
ASSRYSGGPYNEQF | TRBJ2-1 | TRBV14 | -
ASSLVSLAADTQY | TRBJ2-3 | TRBV5-1 | -
ASSRWGNRDIGSGANVLT | TRBJ2-6 | TRBV5-4 | -
ASSRQGLNEQY | TRBJ2-7 | TRBV7-2 | -
ASQSAYSSGSRDEQF | TRBJ2-1 | TRBV19 | -
ASSQRIELVNTEAF | TRBJ1-1 | TRBV4-1 | -
ASSLVVGTSGNNEQF | TRBJ2-1 | TRBV11-2 | -
ASSPGTGTDTQY | TRBJ2-3 | TRBV4-1 | -
ASSSASLAANEQF | TRBJ2-1 | TRBV7-2 | -
ASSLTGNYGYT | TRBJ1-2 | TRBV6-5 | -
ASSPGTADSYEQY | TRBJ2-7 | TRBV6-5 | -
AIRASGVYTDTQY | TRBJ2-3 | TRBV10-3 | -
ASSYSPGGNNEQF | TRBJ2-1 | TRBV6-5 | once
ASSVGGRGETQY | TRBJ2-5 | TRBV7-6 | -
ASSPGGLNTEAF | TRBJ1-1 | TRBV6-1 | -
ASSRDRGGNSPLH | TRBJ1-6 | TRBV13 | -
ASSLRQGDNYGYT | TRBJ1-2 | TRBV5-4 | -
ASSSLGRRDGYT | TRBJ1-2 | TRBV27 | -
ASSPLTFPPPGKNIQY | TRBJ2-4 | TRBV5-6 | -
ASSLGSSSVNEQF | TRBJ2-1 | TRBV4-2 | -
ASRERGNEQF | TRBJ2-1 | TRBV2 | -
ASSFTGFKDTQY | TRBJ2-3 | TRBV7-3 | -
ASSVYPVANYGYT | TRBJ1-2 | TRBV9 | -
ASSLGNRGQGGAF | TRBJ1-1 | TRBV28 | medium-sized
ASSQRTGEGKLF | TRBJ1-4 | TRBV4-2 | -
ATSRDLPRDRVFNEQF | TRBJ2-1 | TRBV15 | -
ASSSGPTSSGSLF | TRBJ2-1 | TRBV5-6 | -
ASSFSDRGLRSPLH | TRBJ1-6 | TRBV28 | -
ASSLRGGTDTQY | TRBJ2-3 | TRBV5-6 | -
ASSSGPGAYEQY | TRBJ2-7 | TRBV5-1 | -
ASKQGVVRQPQH | TRBJ1-5 | TRBV19 | -
ATSRVRQGAQSPLH | TRBJ1-6 | TRBV15 | once
ASSYAGTLEQY | TRBJ2-7 | TRBV28 | -
ASRAELVGGEQY | TRBJ2-7 | TRBV5-1 | -
ASSLGTGNTEAF | TRBJ1-1 | TRBV7-2 | -
ASSKRDLIRDNEQF | TRBJ2-1 | TRBV19 | -
AWSVQAGANVLT | TRBJ2-6 | TRBV30 | -
ASTETGSVRGAF | TRBJ1-1 | TRBV6-5 | -
ASSSGDYGYT | TRBJ1-2 | TRBV5-6 | -
ASSLEGGMGLGQF | TRBJ2-1 | TRBV11-2 | once
ASSLEGTGRETQY | TRBJ2-5 | TRBV7-9 | -